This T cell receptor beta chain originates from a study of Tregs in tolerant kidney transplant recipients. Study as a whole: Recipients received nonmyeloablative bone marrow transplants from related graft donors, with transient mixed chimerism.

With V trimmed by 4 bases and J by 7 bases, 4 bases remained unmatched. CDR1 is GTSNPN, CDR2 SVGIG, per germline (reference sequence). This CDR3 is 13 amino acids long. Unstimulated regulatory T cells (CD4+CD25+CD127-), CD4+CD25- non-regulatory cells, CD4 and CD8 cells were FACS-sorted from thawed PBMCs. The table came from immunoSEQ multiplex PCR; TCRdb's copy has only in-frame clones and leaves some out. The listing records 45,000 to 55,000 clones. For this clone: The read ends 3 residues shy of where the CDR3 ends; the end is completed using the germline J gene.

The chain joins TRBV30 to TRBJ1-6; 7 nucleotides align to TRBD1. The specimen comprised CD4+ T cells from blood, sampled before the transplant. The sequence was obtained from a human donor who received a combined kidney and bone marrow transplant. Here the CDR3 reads CAWTETGNSPLHF. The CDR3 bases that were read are TGTGCCTGGACCGAGACAGGGAATTCACCC.